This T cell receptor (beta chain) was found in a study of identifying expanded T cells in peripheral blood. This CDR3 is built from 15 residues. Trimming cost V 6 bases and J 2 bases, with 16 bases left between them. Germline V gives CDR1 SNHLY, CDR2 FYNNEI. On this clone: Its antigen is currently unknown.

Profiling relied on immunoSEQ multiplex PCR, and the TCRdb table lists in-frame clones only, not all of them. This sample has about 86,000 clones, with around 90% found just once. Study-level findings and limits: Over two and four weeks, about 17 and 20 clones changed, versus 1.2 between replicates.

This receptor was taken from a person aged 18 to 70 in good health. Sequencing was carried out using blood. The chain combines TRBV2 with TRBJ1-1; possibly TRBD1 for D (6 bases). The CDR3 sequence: CASRKVDSSNTEAFF. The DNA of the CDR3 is TGTGCCAGCAGAAAGGTGGACAGCAGTAACACTGAAGCTTTCTTT. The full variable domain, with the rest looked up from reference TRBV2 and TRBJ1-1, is EPEVTQTPSHQVTQMGQEVILRCVPISNHLYFYWYRQILGQKVEFLVSFYNNEISEKSEIFDDQFSVERPDGSNFTLKIRSTKLEDSAMYFCASRKVDSSNTEAFFGQGTRLTVV.